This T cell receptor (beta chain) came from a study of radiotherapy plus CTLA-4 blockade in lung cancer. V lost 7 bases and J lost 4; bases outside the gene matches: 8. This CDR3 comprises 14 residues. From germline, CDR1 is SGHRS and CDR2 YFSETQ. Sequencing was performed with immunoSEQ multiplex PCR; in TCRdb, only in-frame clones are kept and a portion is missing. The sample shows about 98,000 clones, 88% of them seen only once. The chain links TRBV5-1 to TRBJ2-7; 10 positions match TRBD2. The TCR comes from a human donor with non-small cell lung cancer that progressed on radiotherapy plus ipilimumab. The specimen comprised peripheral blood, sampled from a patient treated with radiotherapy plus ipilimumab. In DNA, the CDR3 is TGCGCCAGCGGACCTAGCGGGAGCACGTACGAGCAGTACTTC. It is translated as CASGPSGSTYEQYF. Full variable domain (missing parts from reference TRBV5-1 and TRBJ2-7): KAGVTQTPRYLIKTRGQQVTLSCSPISGHRSVSWYQQTPGQGLQFLFEYFSETQRNKGNFPGRFSGRQFSNSRSEMNVSTLELGDSALYLCASGPSGSTYEQYFGPGTRLTVT.